Sequencing of this TCR beta chain was carried out in a study of blood T cell repertoires in COVID-19 (TCRdb year 2020). As for the study more broadly: Collaborator samples came from the United States, Italy and Spain and covered acute and convalescent phases of COVID-19. The prospective study material was composed of cDNA or gDNA derived from T cells, B-cell-depleted T cells, or PBMCs. Deeply sampled blood TCRbeta repertoires from subjects exposed to, actively infected with, or recovered from COVID-19 were included in the dataset. The repertoires were made available in a free public database intended to serve as a resource for research on the immune response to SARS-CoV-2. Samples came from the ongoing ImmuneRACE study (first 160 participants) plus 1,254 subjects from 6 global collaborators. The sample metadata nearly always contained a de-identified subject ID, COVID-19 status, age in years and sex. Where available, HLA class I and class II types were obtained from metadata supplied by the sample provider rather than from assay-based typing. Study-level results and caveats: The amount of clinical and demographic metadata varied by source and participant and was provided uncurated.

One collaborating source in Seattle enrolled patients during active infection and followed them longitudinally through the course of disease. Whole blood was collected in K2EDTA tubes by collaborating institutions according to the institutions' own protocols. For TCRbeta analysis, collaborator samples were shipped as frozen whole blood, as isolated PBMCs, or as DNA extracted from either sample type. Comments on this clone: Its binding antigen is unknown. The input lacks base qualities; no much larger clone sits a single base away.

Trimming at the junction amounts to 4 bases on V and 0 bases on J, and the germline ends lie 11 bases apart. Reading the germline V gene (reference sequence) gives CDR1 SGHNT and CDR2 YYREEE. The CDR3 holds 15 amino acids from the cysteine to the phenylalanine. The only DNA kept is the CDR3, 45 bases in frame from the first base. The immunoSEQ Assay, a bias-controlled multiplex PCR, was used to amplify TCRbeta CDR3 regions from genomic DNA. As for the original processing: The number of nucleated cells in each sample was estimated by amplification of reference gene primers within the assay. To quantify the absolute abundance of each unique TCRbeta CDR3 rearrangement, sequence reads were collapsed and filtered. For each sample, productive Simpson clonality was calculated as the square root of Simpson's diversity index across productive rearrangements. The table was pulled from immuneACCESS by TCRdb, which kept in-frame rearrangements only. Such tables lose some clones; where checked, under half of the loss comes from unresolved V genes, and the rest has no known cause. Clone size and the V and J calls come from that table; the DNA yielded D and trimming. Recorded for this sample are 300,000 to 350,000 clones; roughly 87% of them occurred a single time. The ten largest account for 9.9% of the sample.

This clonotype was sampled from a man in his thirties or forties with COVID-19, enrolled during active disease. The rearrangement combines TRBV5-4 with TRBJ1-3, with the identity of the D gene unclear. What was sequenced was peripheral blood. The CDR3 region: CASSAEPSSGNTIYF. The DNA is as follows: TGTGCCAGCAGCGCCGAGCCATCCTCTGGAAACACCATATATTTT.